This TCR beta chain was sequenced during a study of untreated major depressive disorder. Overall study findings and caveats: CD4+ T cells from depressed patients used TRBV05-01 (Vbeta 5.1) more often than controls.

The trim removed 0 bases at V and 7 bases at J, leaving 6 bases unmatched. In germline, CDR1 is MNHNY, CDR2 SVGAGI (reference sequence). The CDR3 consists of 15 residues. The data were produced by immunoSEQ multiplex PCR, yet TCRdb's version contains in-frame clones alone and is incomplete. Among 15,000 to 20,000 clones listed, 70% to 90% were seen once. This clone was found once. The antigen is unknown. This receptor was identified in a woman aged 25 to 45 in good health. Sequencing input: CD4+ T cells from PBMCs. The chain has TRBV6-6 and TRBJ2-1; TRBD2 agrees at 7 bases. CDR3: CASSYSAGVWNEQFF. The DNA of the CDR3 is TGTGCCAGCAGTTACTCCGCGGGAGTCTGGAATGAGCAGTTCTTC.